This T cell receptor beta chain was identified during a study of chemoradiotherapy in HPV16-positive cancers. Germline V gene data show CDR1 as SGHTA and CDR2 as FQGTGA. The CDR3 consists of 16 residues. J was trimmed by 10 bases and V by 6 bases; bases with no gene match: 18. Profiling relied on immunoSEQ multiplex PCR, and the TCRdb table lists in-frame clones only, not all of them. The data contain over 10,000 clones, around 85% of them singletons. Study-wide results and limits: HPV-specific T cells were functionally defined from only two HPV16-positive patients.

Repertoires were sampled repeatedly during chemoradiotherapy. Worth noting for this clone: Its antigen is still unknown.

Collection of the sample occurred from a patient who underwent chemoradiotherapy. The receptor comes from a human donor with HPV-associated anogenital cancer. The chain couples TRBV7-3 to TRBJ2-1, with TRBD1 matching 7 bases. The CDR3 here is CASSPSPGQSFGEQFF. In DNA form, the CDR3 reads TGTGCCAGCAGTCCCTCACCGGGACAGTCTTTCGGAGAGCAGTTCTTC.